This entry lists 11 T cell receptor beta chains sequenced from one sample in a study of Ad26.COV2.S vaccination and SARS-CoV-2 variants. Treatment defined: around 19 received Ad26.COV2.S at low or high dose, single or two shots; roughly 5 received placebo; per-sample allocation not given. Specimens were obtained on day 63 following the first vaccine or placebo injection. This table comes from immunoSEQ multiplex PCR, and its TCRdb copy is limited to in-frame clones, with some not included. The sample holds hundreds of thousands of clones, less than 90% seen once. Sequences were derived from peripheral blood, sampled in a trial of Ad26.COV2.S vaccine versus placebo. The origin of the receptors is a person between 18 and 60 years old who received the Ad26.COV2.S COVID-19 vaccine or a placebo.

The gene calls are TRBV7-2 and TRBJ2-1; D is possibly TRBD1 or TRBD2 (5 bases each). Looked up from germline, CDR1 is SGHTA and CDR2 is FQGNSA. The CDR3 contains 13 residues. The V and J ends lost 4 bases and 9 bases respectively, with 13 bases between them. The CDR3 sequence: CASSYVGEGEQFF. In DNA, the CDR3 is TGTGCCAGCAGCTACGTGGGGGAAGGTGAGCAGTTCTTC.

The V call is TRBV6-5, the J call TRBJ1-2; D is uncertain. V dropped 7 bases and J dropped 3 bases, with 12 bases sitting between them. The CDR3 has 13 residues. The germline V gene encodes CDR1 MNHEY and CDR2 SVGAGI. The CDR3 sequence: CASTQNSYYGYTF. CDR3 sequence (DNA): TGTGCCAGCACCCAGAACAGCTACTATGGCTACACCTTC.

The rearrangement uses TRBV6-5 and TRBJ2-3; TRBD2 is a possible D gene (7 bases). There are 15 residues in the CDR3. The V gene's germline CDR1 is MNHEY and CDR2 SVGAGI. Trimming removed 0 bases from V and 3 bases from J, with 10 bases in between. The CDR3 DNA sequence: TGTGCCAGCAGTTACTCGGGGGGGCTGACAGATACGCAGTATTTT. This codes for CASSYSGGLTDTQYF.

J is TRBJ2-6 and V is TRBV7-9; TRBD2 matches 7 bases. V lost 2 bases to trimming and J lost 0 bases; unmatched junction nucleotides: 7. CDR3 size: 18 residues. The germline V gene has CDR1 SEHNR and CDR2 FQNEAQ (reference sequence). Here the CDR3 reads CASSLISGAISGANVLTF. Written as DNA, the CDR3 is TGTGCCAGCAGCTTAATCAGCGGGGCGATCTCTGGGGCCAACGTCCTGACTTTC.

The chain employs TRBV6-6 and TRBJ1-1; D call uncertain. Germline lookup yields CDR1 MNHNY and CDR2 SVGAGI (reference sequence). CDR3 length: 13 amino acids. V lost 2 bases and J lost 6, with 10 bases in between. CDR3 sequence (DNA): TGTGCCAGCAGTTACGGGGAGGGCTCTGAAGCTTTCTTT. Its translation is CASSYGEGSEAFF.

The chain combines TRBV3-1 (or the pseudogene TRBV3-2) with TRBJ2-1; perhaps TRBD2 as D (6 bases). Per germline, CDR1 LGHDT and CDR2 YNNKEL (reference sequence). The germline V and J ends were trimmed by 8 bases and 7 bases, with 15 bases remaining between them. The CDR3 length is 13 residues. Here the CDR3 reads CASGWGVLNEQFF. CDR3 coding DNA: TGTGCCAGCGGGTGGGGGGTTTTAAATGAGCAGTTCTTC.

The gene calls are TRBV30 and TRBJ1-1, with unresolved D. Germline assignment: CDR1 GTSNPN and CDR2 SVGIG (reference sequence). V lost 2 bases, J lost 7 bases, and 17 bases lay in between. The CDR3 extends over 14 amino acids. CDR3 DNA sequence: TGTGCCTGGAGTTTGAAGGGAGGGCAAATTGAAGCTTTCTTT. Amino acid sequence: CAWSLKGGQIEAFF.

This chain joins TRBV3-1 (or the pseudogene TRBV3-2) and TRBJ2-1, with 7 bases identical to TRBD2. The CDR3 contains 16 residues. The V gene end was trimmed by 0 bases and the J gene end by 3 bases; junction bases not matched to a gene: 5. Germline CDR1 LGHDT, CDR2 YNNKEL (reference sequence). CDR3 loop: CASSQDRGGGYNEQFF. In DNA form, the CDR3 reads TGTGCCAGCAGCCAAGATAGGGGCGGGGGCTACAATGAGCAGTTCTTC.

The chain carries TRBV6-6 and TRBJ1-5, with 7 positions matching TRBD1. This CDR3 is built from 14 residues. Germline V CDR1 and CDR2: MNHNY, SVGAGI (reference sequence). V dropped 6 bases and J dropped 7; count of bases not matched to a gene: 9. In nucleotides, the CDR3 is TGTGCCAGCAGATACATCGACAGGGCACAGCCCCAGCATTTT. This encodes CASRYIDRAQPQHF.

The CDR3 is CASSIFISGGHGYTF. DNA for the CDR3: TGTGCCAGTAGTATTTTCATTTCGGGGGGACATGGCTACACCTTC. This chain links TRBV19 with TRBJ1-2; D possibly corresponds to TRBD1 (5 bases). CDR3 length: 15 amino acids. Germline loops: CDR1 LNHDA, CDR2 SQIVND (reference sequence). V was shortened by 3 bases and J by 6 bases, with 17 bases between the two germline ends.

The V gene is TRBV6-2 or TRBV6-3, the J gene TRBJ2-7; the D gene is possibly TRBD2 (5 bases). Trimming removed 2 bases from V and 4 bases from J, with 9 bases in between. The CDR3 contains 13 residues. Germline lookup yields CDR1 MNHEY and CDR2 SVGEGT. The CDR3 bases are TGTGCCAGCAGTTACGCCGAGGGTTACGAGCAGTACTTC. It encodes CASSYAEGYEQYF.